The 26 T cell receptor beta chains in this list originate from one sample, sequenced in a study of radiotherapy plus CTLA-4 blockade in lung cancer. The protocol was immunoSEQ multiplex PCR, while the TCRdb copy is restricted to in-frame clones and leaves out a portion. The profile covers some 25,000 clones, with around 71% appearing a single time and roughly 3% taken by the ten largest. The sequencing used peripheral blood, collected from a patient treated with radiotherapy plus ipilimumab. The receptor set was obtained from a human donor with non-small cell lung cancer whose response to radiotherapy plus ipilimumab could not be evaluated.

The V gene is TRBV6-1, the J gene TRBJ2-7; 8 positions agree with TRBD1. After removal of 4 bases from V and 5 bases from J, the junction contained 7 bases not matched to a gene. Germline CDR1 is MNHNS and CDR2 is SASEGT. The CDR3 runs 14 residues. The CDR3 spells CASSARTGFDEQYF. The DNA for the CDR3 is TGTGCCAGCAGTGCGCGGACAGGGTTCGACGAGCAGTACTTC.

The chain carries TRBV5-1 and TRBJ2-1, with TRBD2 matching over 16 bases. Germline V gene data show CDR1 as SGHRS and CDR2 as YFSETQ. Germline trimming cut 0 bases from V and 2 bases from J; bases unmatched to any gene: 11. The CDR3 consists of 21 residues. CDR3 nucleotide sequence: TGCGCCAGCAGCTTGGGCAACCCCGGGACTAGCGGGAGGGCAGCCTACAATGAGCAGTTCTTC. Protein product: CASSLGNPGTSGRAAYNEQFF. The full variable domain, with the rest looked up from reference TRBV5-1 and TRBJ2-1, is KAGVTQTPRYLIKTRGQQVTLSCSPISGHRSVSWYQQTPGQGLQFLFEYFSETQRNKGNFPGRFSGRQFSNSRSEMNVSTLELGDSALYLCASSLGNPGTSGRAAYNEQFFGPGTRLTVL.

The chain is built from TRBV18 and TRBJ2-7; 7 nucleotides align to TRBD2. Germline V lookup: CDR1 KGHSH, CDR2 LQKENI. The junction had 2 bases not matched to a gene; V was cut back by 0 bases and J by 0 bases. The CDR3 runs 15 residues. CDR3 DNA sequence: TGTGCCAGCTCACCACCTTCTAGCGGCTCCTACGAGCAGTACTTC. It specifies CASSPPSSGSYEQYF.

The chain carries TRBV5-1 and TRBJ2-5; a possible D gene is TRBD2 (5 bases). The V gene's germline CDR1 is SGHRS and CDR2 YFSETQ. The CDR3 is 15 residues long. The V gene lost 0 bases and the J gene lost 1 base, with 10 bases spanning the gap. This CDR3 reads CASSLGGAVQETQYF. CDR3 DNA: TGCGCCAGCAGCTTGGGGGGAGCGGTCCAAGAGACCCAGTACTTC.

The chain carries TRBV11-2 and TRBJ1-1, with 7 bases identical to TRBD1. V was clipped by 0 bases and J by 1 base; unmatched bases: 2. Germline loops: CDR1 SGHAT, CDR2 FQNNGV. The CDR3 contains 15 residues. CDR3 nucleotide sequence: TGTGCCAGCAGCTTAGAACGACAGGGGAACACTGAAGCTTTCTTT. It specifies CASSLERQGNTEAFF.

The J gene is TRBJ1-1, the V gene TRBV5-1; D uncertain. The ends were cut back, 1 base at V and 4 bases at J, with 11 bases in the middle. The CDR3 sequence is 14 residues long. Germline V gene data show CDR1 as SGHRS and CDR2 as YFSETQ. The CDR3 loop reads CASSLLEGGTEAFF. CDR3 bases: TGCGCCAGCAGCTTGTTAGAGGGAGGCACTGAAGCTTTCTTT. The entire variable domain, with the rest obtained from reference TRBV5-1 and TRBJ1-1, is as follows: KAGVTQTPRYLIKTRGQQVTLSCSPISGHRSVSWYQQTPGQGLQFLFEYFSETQRNKGNFPGRFSGRQFSNSRSEMNVSTLELGDSALYLCASSLLEGGTEAFFGQGTRLTVV.

The CDR3, as DNA: TGTGCCAGCAGCTTACGGGACAGAAGACCACAAGAGACCCAGTACTTC. Encoded protein: CASSLRDRRPQETQYF. The J gene is TRBJ2-5, the V gene TRBV11-2; TRBD1 matches 7 bases. This CDR3 is 16 amino acids long. The germline gives CDR1 SGHAT, CDR2 FQNNGV. The trim removed 2 bases at V and 2 bases at J, leaving 8 bases unmatched.

The CDR3 DNA follows: TGTGCCATCAAGAAGGCTAGCGGGGATAACACCGGGGAGCTGTTTTTT. This gives the protein CAIKKASGDNTGELFF. V gene TRBV10-3 combines with J gene TRBJ2-2, with 9 bases that match TRBD2. The CDR3 consists of 16 residues. Per germline, CDR1 ENHRY and CDR2 SYGVKD. V shed 7 bases and J 2 bases; nucleotides not matched to a gene: 8.

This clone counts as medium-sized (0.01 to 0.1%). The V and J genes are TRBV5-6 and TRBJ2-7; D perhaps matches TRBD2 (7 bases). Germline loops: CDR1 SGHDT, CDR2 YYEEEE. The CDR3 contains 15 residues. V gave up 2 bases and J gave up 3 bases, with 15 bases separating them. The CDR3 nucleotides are TGTGCCAGCAGCTTAGGGGGAGGGAGGGTCTACGAGCAGTACTTC. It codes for CASSLGGGRVYEQYF. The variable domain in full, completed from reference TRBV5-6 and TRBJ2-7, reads DAGVTQSPTHLIKTRGQQVTLRCSPKSGHDTVSWYQQALGQGPQFIFQYYEEEERQRGNFPDRFSGHQFPNYSSELNVNALLLGDSALYLCASSLGGGRVYEQYFGPGTRLTVT.

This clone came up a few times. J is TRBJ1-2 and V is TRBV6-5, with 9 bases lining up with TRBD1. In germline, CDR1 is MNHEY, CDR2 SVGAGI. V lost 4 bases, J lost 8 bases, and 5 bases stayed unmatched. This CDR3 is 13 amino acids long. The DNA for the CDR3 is TGTGCCAGCAGTTCATGGACAGGGGAAGGCTACACCTTC. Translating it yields CASSSWTGEGYTF.

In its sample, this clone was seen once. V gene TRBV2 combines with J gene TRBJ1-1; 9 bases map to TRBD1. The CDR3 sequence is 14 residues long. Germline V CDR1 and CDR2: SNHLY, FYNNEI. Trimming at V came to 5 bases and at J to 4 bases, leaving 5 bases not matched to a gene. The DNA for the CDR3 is TGTGCCAGCAGTCTGGGACAGGGTAGCACTGAAGCTTTCTTT. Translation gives CASSLGQGSTEAFF.

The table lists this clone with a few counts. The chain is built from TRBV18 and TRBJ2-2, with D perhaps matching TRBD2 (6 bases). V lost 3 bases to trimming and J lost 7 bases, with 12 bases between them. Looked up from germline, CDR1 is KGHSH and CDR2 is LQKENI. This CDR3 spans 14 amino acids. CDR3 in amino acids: CASSPLRDVGELFF. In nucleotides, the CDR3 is TGTGCCAGCTCACCTCTGCGGGACGTCGGGGAGCTGTTTTTT.

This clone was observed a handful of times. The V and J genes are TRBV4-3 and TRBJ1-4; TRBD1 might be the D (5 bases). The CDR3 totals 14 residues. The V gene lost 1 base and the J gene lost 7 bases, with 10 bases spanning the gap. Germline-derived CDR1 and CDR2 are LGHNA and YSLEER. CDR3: CASSQGSGGEKLFF. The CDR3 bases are TGCGCCAGCAGCCAAGGATCCGGGGGTGAAAAACTGTTTTTT.

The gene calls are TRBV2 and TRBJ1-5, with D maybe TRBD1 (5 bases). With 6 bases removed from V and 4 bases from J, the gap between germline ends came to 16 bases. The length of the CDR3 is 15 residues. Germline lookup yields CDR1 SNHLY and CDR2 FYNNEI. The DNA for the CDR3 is TGTGCCAGCAGGGGCGGTACAGGTACAAATCAGCCCCAGCATTTT. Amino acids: CASRGGTGTNQPQHF.

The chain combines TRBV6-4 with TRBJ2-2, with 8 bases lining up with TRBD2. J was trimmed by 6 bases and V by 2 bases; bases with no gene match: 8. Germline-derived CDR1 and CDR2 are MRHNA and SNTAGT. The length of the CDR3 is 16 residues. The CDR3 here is CASSDLGSGNPGELFF. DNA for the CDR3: TGTGCCAGCAGTGACCTGGGTAGCGGGAATCCCGGGGAGCTGTTTTTT.

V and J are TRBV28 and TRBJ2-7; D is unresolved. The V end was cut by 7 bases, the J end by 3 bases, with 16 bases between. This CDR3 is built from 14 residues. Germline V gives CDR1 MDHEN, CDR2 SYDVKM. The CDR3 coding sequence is TGTGCCAGCACAAATGGAGTCCCTCTCTACGAGCAGTACTTC. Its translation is CASTNGVPLYEQYF.

The chain's CDR3 is CASSTSGGSYNEQFF. CDR3 coding DNA: TGCGCCAGCAGCACTAGCGGCGGCTCCTACAATGAGCAGTTCTTC. This chain connects TRBV5-1 to TRBJ2-1; TRBD2 matches 8 bases. After removal of 4 bases from V and 0 bases from J, the junction contained 3 bases not matched to a gene. Germline V gene sequence: CDR1 SGHRS, CDR2 YFSETQ. This CDR3 contains 15 residues. Combining the CDR3 with reference TRBV5-1 and TRBJ2-1 gives the whole variable domain KAGVTQTPRYLIKTRGQQVTLSCSPISGHRSVSWYQQTPGQGLQFLFEYFSETQRNKGNFPGRFSGRQFSNSRSEMNVSTLELGDSALYLCASSTSGGSYNEQFFGPGTRLTVL.

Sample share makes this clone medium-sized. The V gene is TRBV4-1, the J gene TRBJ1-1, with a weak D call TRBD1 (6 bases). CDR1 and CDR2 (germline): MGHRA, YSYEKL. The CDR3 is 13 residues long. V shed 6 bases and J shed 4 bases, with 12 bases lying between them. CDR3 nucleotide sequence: TGCGCCAGCAGGCGGGGGGCGAGCACTGAAGCTTTCTTT. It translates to CASRRGASTEAFF.

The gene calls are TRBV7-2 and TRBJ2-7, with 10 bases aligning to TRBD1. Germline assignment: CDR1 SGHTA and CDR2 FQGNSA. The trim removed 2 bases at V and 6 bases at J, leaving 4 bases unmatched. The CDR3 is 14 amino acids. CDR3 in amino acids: CASSLKRTGGEQYF. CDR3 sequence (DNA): TGTGCCAGCAGCTTAAAGCGGACAGGGGGCGAGCAGTACTTC.

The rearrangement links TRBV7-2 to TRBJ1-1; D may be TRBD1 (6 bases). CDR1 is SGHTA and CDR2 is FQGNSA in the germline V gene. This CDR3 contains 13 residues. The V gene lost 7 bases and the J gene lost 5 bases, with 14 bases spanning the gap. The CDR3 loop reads CASNRQAGTEAFF. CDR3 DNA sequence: TGTGCCAGCAACCGACAGGCTGGGACTGAAGCTTTCTTT.

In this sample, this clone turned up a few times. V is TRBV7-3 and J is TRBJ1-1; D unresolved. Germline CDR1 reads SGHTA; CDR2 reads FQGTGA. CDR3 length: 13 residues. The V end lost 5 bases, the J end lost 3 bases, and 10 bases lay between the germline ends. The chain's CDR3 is CASSISRDTEAFF. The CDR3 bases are TGTGCCAGCAGCATTTCCCGTGACACTGAAGCTTTCTTT.

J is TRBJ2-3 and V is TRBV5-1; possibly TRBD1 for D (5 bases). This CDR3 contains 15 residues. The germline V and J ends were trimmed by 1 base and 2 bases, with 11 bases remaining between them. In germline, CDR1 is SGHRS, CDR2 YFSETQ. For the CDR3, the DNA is TGCGCCAGCAGCTTGTCTCACAGGACCACAGATACGCAGTATTTT. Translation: CASSLSHRTTDTQYF.

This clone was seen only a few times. In DNA form, the CDR3 reads TGCGCCAGCAGCTTTACTCGTGGACTTACCTACGAGCAGTACTTC. Protein sequence: CASSFTRGLTYEQYF. This chain uses TRBV5-1 with TRBJ2-7; D possibly corresponds to TRBD2 (5 bases). Trimming pared 2 bases from V and 2 bases from J, leaving 14 bases between. The CDR3 totals 15 residues. Per the germline V gene, CDR1 is SGHRS and CDR2 is YFSETQ.

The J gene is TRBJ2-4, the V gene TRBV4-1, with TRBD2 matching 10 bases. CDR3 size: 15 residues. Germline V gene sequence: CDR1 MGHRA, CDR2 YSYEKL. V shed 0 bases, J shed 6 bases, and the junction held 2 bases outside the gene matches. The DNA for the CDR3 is TGCGCCAGCAGCCAAGAACCTAGCGGGAGAAACATTCAGTACTTC. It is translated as CASSQEPSGRNIQYF.

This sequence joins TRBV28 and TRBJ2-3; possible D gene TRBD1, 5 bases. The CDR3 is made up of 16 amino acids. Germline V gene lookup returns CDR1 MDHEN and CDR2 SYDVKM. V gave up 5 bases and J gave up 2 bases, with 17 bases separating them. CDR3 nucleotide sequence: TGTGCCAGCAGTGGATTCAGGGAATGGGCCACAGATACGCAGTATTTT. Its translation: CASSGFREWATDTQYF.

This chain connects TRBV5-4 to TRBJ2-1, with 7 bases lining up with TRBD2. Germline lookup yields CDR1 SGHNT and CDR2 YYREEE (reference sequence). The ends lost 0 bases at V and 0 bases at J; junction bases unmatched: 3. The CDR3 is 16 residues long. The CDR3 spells CASSLGGGSSYNEQFF. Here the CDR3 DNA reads TGTGCCAGCAGCTTGGGGGGAGGGAGCTCCTACAATGAGCAGTTCTTC.